Described below is a single T cell receptor beta chain sequence and its context. The data are from a study of memory CD8 T cells in hepatitis C reinfection. Whole-study context: Two donors cleared primary HCV but became chronic after reinfection. Pre-reinfection samples were taken 55 to 20 weeks before detection.

There are 15 residues in the CDR3. V lost 1 base, J lost 0 bases, and 9 bases lay in between. Looked up from germline, CDR1 is SEHNR and CDR2 is FQNEAQ (reference sequence). Profiling relied on immunoSEQ multiplex PCR, and the TCRdb table lists in-frame clones only, not all of them. In the table there are about 50,000 clones, 89% of which are singletons. Specified time point: pre-reinfection, 55 to 20 weeks before reinfection detection. The sorted cells went straight to TCR sequencing with no prior in vitro expansion. A couple of donors provided sorted CD3+ CD8+ CD45RO- naive CD8 T cells at all three reinfection time points.

The rearrangement joins TRBV7-9 to TRBJ2-5; tentative D call: TRBD2 (6 bases). Sequenced material: naive CD8+ T cells sorted from blood. The sequence was obtained from a man aged 18-30 years with hepatitis C virus infection. The CDR3 DNA reads as TGTGCCAGCAGCTTAGGGCGGGGAAACCAAGAGACCCAGTACTTC. The encoded protein is CASSLGRGNQETQYF.